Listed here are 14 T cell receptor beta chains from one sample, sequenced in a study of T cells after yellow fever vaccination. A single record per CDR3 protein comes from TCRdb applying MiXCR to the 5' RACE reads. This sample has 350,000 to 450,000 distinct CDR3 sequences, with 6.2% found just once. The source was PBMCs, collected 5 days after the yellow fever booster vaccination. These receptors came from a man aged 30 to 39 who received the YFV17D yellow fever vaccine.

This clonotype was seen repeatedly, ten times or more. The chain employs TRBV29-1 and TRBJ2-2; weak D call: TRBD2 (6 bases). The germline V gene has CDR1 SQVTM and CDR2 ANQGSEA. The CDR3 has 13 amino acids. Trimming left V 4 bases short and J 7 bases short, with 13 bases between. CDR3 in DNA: TGCAGCGTTGGTGGAGGGGAGGTCGGGGAGCTGTTTTTT. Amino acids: CSVGGGEVGELFF.

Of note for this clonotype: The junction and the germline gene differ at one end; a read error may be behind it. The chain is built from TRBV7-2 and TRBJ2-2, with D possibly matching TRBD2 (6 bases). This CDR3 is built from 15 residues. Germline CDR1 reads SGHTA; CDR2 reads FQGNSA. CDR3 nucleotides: TGTGCCAGCAGATTAGCGGAGACGAACACCGGGGAGCTGTTTTTT. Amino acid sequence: CASRLAETNTGELFF.

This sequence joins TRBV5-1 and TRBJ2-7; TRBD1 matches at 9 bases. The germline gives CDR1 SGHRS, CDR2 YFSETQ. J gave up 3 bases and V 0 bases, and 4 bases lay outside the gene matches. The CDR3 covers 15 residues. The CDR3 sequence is CASSLEGTGSYEQYF. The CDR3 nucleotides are TGCGCCAGCAGCTTGGAGGGGACAGGGAGCTACGAGCAGTACTTC.

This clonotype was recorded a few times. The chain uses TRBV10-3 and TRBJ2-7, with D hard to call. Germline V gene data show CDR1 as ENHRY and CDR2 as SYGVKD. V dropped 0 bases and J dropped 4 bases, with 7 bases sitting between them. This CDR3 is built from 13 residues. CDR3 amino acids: CAISESGEYEQYF. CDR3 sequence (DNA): TGTGCCATCAGTGAGTCGGGTGAATACGAGCAGTACTTC.

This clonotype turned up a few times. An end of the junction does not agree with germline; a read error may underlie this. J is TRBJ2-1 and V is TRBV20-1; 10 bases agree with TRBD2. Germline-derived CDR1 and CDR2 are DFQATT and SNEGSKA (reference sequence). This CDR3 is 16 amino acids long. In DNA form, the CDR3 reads TGCTGTGCTAGACTAATAGCGGGAGGCTCCTACAATGAGCAGTTCTTC. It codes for CCARLIAGGSYNEQFF.

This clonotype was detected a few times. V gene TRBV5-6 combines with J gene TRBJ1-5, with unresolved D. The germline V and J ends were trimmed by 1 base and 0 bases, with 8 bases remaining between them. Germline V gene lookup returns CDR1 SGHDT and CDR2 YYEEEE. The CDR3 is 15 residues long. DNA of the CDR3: TGTGCCAGCAGCTTGCGCATCAATAGCAATCAGCCCCAGCATTTT. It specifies CASSLRINSNQPQHF.

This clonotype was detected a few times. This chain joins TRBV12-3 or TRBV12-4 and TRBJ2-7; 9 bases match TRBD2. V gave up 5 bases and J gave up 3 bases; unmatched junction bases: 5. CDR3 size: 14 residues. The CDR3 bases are TGTGCCAGCAGTCTCTCGACTAGCGGCTACGAGCAGTACTTC. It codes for CASSLSTSGYEQYF.

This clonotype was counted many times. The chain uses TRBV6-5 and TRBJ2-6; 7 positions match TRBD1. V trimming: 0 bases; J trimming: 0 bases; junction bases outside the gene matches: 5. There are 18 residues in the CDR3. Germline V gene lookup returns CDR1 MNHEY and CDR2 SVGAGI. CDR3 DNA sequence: TGTGCCAGCAGTTACTCGTTTGACAGGGCCTCTGGGGCCAACGTCCTGACTTTC. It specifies CASSYSFDRASGANVLTF.

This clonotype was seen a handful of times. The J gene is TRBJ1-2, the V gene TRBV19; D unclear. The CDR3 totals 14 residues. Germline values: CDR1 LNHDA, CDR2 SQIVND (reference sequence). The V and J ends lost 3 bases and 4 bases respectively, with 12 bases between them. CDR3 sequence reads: CASSIQATTYGYTF. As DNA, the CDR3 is TGTGCCAGTAGTATTCAGGCGACAACCTATGGCTACACCTTC.

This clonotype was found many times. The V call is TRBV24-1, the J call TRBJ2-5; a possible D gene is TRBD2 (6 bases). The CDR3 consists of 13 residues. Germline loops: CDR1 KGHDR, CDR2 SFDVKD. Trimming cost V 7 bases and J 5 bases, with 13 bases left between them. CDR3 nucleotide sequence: TGTGCCACCAGCCGCTCGGGGGTCGAGACCCAGTACTTC. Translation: CATSRSGVETQYF.

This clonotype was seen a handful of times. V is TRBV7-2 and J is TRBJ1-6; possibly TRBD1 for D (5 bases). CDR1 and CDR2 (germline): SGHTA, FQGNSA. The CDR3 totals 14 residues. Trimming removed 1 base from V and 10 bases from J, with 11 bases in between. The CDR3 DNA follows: TGTGCCAGCAGCTTAGGGGGCCACGCCTCACCCCTCCACTTT. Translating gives CASSLGGHASPLHF. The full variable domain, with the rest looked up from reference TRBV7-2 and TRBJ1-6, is GAGVSQSPSNKVTEKGKDVELRCDPISGHTALYWYRQSLGQGLEFLIYFQGNSAPDKSGLPSDRFSAERTGGSVSTLTIQRTQQEDSAVYLCASSLGGHASPLHFGNGTRLTVT.

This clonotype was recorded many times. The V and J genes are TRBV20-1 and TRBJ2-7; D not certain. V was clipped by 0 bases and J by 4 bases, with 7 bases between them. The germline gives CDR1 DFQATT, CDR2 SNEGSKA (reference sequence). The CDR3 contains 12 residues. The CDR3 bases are TGCAGTGCTAGAGATAGGAGTTACGAGCAGTACTTC. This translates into CSARDRSYEQYF.

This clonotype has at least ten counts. CDR3 protein: CASSWTTYRAGYTF. CDR3 sequence (DNA): TGCGCCAGCAGCTGGACAACCTACAGGGCTGGCTACACCTTC. The chain joins TRBV5-1 to TRBJ1-2; weak D call: TRBD1 (6 bases). CDR1 and CDR2 from the germline V gene are SGHRS and YFSETQ. There are 14 residues in the CDR3. Trimming pared 3 bases from V and 7 bases from J, leaving 16 bases between. Using reference TRBV5-1 and TRBJ1-2 for the parts outside the CDR3, the full variable domain is KAGVTQTPRYLIKTRGQQVTLSCSPISGHRSVSWYQQTPGQGLQFLFEYFSETQRNKGNFPGRFSGRQFSNSRSEMNVSTLELGDSALYLCASSWTTYRAGYTFGSGTRLTVV.

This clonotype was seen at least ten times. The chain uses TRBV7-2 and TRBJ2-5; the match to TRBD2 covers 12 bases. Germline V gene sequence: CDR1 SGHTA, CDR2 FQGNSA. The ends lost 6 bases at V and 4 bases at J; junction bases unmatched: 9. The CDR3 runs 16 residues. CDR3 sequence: CASRLGLAGRAETQYF. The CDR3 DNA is TGTGCCAGCAGACTCGGACTAGCGGGAAGGGCAGAGACCCAGTACTTC.